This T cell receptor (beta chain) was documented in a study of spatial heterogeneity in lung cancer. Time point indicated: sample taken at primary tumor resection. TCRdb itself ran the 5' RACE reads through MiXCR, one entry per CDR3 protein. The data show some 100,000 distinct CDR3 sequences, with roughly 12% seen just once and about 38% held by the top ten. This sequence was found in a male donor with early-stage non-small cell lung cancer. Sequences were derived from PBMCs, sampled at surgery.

CDR3 nucleotides: TGTGCCAGCAGTTCTCGGTCGCGGGAGTGGTCCTACAATGAGCAGTTCTTC. It codes for CASSSRSREWSYNEQFF. This sequence joins TRBV6-2 or TRBV6-3 and TRBJ2-1, with 7 positions matching TRBD2. Looked up from germline, CDR1 is MNHEY and CDR2 is SVGEGT. After removal of 4 bases from V and 1 base from J, the junction contained 10 bases not matched to a gene. CDR3 size: 17 residues.